One and the same sample provided the 18 T cell receptor beta chains below, sequenced in a study of blood T cell repertoires in COVID-19. Clones were read by immunoSEQ multiplex PCR, and TCRdb kept only the in-frame ones, dropping some. The data contain some 250,000 clones, 70% to 90% of them singletons. Specimen: PBMCs or T cells enriched from blood (not recorded which). These receptors were taken from a woman between 45 and 65 years old who had recovered from COVID-19.

This clone was found a few times. In DNA, the CDR3 is TGTGCCAGCAGTGAAGGCGGTGTTTTTGAGCAGTACTTC. It translates to CASSEGGVFEQYF. The chain couples TRBV6-1 to TRBJ2-7; D gene ambiguous. The CDR3 totals 13 residues. Trimming removed 1 base at V and 7 bases at J, with 11 bases between. Germline loops: CDR1 MNHNS, CDR2 SASEGT.

This clone was found a few times. The genes are TRBV5-1 and TRBJ1-1; 9 bases align to TRBD1. Germline trimming cut 0 bases from V and 5 bases from J; bases unmatched to any gene: 2. The CDR3 totals 14 residues. Germline CDR1 is SGHRS and CDR2 is YFSETQ. CDR3 sequence reads: CASSLDRGQTEAFF. The CDR3 DNA follows: TGCGCCAGCAGCTTGGACAGGGGGCAAACTGAAGCTTTCTTT.

This chain joins TRBV5-5 and TRBJ2-7; D is possibly TRBD2 (6 bases). CDR3 length: 16 amino acids. CDR1 and CDR2 from the germline V gene are SGHKS and YYEKEE (reference sequence). The V gene lost 0 bases and the J gene lost 1 base, with 14 bases spanning the gap. Here the CDR3 DNA reads TGTGCCAGCAGCTTGGGCCGGGACTCCTTGTCCTACGAGCAGTACTTC. Protein: CASSLGRDSLSYEQYF. Together with reference TRBV5-5 and TRBJ2-7, the CDR3 gives the full variable domain: DAGVTQSPTHLIKTRGQQVTLRCSPISGHKSVSWYQQVLGQGPQFIFQYYEKEERGRGNFPDRFSARQFPNYSSELNVNALLLGDSALYLCASSLGRDSLSYEQYFGPGTRLTVT.

This rearrangement joins TRBV7-2 to TRBJ1-2; TRBD1 aligns across 7 bases. After removal of 7 bases from V and 4 bases from J, the junction contained 12 bases not matched to a gene. Germline CDR1 is SGHTA and CDR2 is FQGNSA. The length of the CDR3 is 15 residues. The CDR3 bases are TGTGCCAGCAATCCAACAAAGACAGGGACCTATGGCTACACCTTC. It encodes CASNPTKTGTYGYTF.

The V gene is TRBV28, the J gene TRBJ1-5, with D possibly matching TRBD1 (5 bases). Trimming cost V 7 bases and J 7 bases, with 11 bases left between them. The CDR3 loop spans 12 amino acids. Germline V CDR1 and CDR2: MDHEN, SYDVKM. The CDR3 sequence: CASTRGGQPQHF. CDR3 bases: TGTGCCAGCACTCGCGGGGGACAGCCCCAGCATTTT.

The genes are TRBV4-2 and TRBJ1-5; D not resolved. Germline CDR1 is LGHNA and CDR2 is YNFKEQ. The CDR3 runs to 15 residues. Between the trimmed V and J ends, which lost 1 base and 6 bases, there was a span of 13 bases. The CDR3 sequence is CASSQAWIGIQPQHF. The DNA for the CDR3 is TGTGCCAGCAGCCAAGCGTGGATCGGGATTCAGCCCCAGCATTTT.

The rearrangement joins TRBV5-1 to TRBJ1-2; 7 bases map to TRBD1. Per the germline V gene, CDR1 is SGHRS and CDR2 is YFSETQ. This CDR3 is 13 amino acids long. The V gene end was trimmed by 4 bases and the J gene end by 4 bases; junction bases not matched to a gene: 4. CDR3 sequence (DNA): TGCGCCAGCAGCCCCGGGACAGCCTATGGCTACACCTTC. Encoded protein: CASSPGTAYGYTF.

Note on this clone: The sample has other DNA sequences that encode this CDR3 too. This rearrangement joins TRBV7-9 to TRBJ2-3, with 13 bases identical to TRBD2. Germline lookup yields CDR1 SEHNR and CDR2 FQNEAQ (reference sequence). The CDR3 length is 16 residues. The trim removed 5 bases at V and 3 bases at J, leaving 5 bases unmatched. Written as DNA, the CDR3 is TGTGCCAGCAGCCCGTGGACTAGCGGGAGAACAGATACGCAGTATTTT. Translating gives CASSPWTSGRTDTQYF.

The J gene is TRBJ2-6, the V gene TRBV4-2; D remains unclear. The CDR3 covers 16 residues. Germline V gene sequence: CDR1 LGHNA, CDR2 YNFKEQ. V lost 2 bases, J lost 0 bases, and 8 bases lay in between. CDR3 amino acids: CASSQRGTSGANVLTF. Here the CDR3 DNA reads TGTGCCAGCAGCCAACGCGGAACCTCTGGGGCCAACGTCCTGACTTTC.

CDR3 in DNA: TGTGCCAGTGAAAGTTACAGGGGAATTAATGAAAAACTGTTTTTT. Translated, it gives CASESYRGINEKLFF. The chain combines TRBV19 with TRBJ1-4; 7 nucleotides line up with TRBD1. Germline CDR1 and CDR2: LNHDA and SQIVND (reference sequence). V dropped 8 bases and J dropped 4; count of bases not matched to a gene: 10. This CDR3 has 15 amino acids.

CDR3: CASGGSGSRNEQFF. The CDR3 DNA reads as TGTGCTAGTGGGGGGAGCGGGAGTCGCAATGAGCAGTTCTTC. J is TRBJ2-1 and V is TRBV12-5; TRBD2 aligns across 8 bases. Germline CDR1 and CDR2: LGHNT and FRNRAP. The CDR3 is 14 residues long. The ends lost 6 bases at V and 6 bases at J; junction bases unmatched: 7.

As regards this clone: At one boundary the junction diverges from the germline segment, which might be a read error. The chain recombines TRBV3-1 (or the pseudogene TRBV3-2) with TRBJ1-2; D gene uncertain. Germline values: CDR1 LGHDT, CDR2 YNNKEL (reference sequence). The CDR3 length is 19 residues. CDR3 sequence reads: CASTQAGSLAYQDSAGYTF. The CDR3 nucleotides read TGTGCCAGCACCCAAGCCGGGTCCCTAGCTTACCAGGATTCTGCAGGCTACACCTTC.

Remarks on this clone: This sample includes further DNA sequences coding for the same CDR3. J is TRBJ1-2 and V is TRBV29-1; 9 nucleotides agree with TRBD1. Germline V gives CDR1 SQVTM, CDR2 ANQGSEA. CDR3 size: 14 residues. V dropped 2 bases and J dropped 2; count of bases not matched to a gene: 3. CDR3 DNA sequence: TGCAGCGTTGAAAGGGGACAGGGAAACTATGGCTACACCTTC. Translated, it gives CSVERGQGNYGYTF. Full variable domain (outside the CDR3, taken from reference TRBV29-1 and TRBJ1-2): SAVISQKPSRDICQRGTSLTIQCQVDSQVTMMFWYRQQPGQSLTLIATANQGSEATYESGFVIDKFPISRPNLTFSTLTVSNMSPEDSSIYLCSVERGQGNYGYTFGSGTRLTVV.

J is TRBJ1-5 and V is TRBV28; possible D gene TRBD1, 6 bases. Trimming took off 1 base at V and 2 bases at J, with 12 bases between the two ends. Germline values: CDR1 MDHEN, CDR2 SYDVKM. The CDR3 is 16 residues long. Here the CDR3 reads CASSLFRGFGNQPQHF. The CDR3 coding sequence is TGTGCCAGCAGTTTATTCAGGGGATTCGGCAATCAGCCCCAGCATTTT.

The count of this clone is one. This sequence joins TRBV28 and TRBJ2-7; 7 nucleotides match TRBD1. The CDR3 runs 16 residues. The trim removed 2 bases at V and 5 bases at J, leaving 12 bases unmatched. Per the germline V gene, CDR1 is MDHEN and CDR2 is SYDVKM. The DNA of the CDR3 is TGTGCCAGCAGTTTAAGTCGTAGCAGGGGGTACAACGAGCAGTACTTC. This gives the protein CASSLSRSRGYNEQYF.

This clone was seen only a few times. The V call is TRBV12-3 or TRBV12-4, the J call TRBJ2-7; possible D gene TRBD2, 5 bases. V gave up 5 bases and J gave up 6 bases, with 11 bases separating them. The CDR3 spans 12 residues. CDR3 protein: CASSLGMFEQYF. The CDR3 coding sequence is TGTGCCAGCAGTCTCGGGATGTTCGAGCAGTACTTC.

The rearrangement links TRBV4-1 to TRBJ2-7; 12 bases line up with TRBD2. The J segment lost 6 bases and the V segment lost 0 bases, leaving 12 bases of the junction unmatched. CDR3 length: 18 residues. CDR1 is MGHRA and CDR2 is YSYEKL in the germline V gene. The CDR3 here is CASSQDPGLAGLGSEQYF. CDR3 nucleotides: TGCGCCAGCAGCCAAGATCCTGGACTAGCGGGGTTGGGCAGCGAGCAGTACTTC.

J is TRBJ1-1 and V is TRBV15, with 8 bases identical to TRBD1. The germline V gene encodes CDR1 LNHNV and CDR2 YYDKDF (reference sequence). This CDR3 region has 15 residues. The V and J ends lost 3 bases and 0 bases, in that order; junction bases with no gene match: 3. This CDR3 is CATSSGQGMNTEAFF. The DNA of the CDR3 is TGTGCCACCAGCAGTGGACAGGGTATGAACACTGAAGCTTTCTTT.